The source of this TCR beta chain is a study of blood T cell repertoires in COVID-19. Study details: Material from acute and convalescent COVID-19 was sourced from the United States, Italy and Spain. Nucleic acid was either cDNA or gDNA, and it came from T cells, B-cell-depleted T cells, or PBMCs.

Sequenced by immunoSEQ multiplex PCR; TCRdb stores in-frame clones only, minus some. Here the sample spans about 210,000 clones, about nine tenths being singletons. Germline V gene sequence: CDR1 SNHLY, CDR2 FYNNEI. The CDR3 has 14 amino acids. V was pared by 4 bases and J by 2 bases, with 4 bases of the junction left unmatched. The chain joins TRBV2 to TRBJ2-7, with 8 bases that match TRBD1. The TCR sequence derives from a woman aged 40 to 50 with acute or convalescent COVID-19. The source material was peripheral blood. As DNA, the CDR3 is TGTGCCAGCAGTGTGGGCAGGGGGCCCTACGAGCAGTACGTC. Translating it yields CASSVGRGPYEQYV.